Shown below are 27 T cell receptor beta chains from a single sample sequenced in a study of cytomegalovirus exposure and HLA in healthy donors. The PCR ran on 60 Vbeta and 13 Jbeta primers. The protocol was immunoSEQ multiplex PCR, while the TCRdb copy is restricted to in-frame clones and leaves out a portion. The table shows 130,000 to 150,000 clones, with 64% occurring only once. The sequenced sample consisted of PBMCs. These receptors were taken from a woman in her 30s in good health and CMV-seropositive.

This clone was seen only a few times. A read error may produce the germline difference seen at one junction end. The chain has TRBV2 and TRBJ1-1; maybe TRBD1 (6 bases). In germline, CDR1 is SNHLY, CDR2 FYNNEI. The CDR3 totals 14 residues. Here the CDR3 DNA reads TGTGCCAGCAATGAACAGGGACTGGGCACTGAAGCTTTCTTT. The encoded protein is CASNEQGLGTEAFF.

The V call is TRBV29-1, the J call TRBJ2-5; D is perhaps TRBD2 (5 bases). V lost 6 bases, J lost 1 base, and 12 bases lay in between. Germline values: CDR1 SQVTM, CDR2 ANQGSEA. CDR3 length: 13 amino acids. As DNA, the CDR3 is TGCAGCGTGTCCGGGGTGTCCCAAGAGACCCAGTACTTC. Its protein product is CSVSGVSQETQYF.

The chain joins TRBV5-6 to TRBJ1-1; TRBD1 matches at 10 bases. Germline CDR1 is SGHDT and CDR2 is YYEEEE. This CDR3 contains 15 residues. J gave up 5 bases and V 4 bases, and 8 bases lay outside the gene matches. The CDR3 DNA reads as TGTGCCAGCAGCCGGGGTCTGGGACAGGGGACTGAAGCTTTCTTT. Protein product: CASSRGLGQGTEAFF.

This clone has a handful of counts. DNA of the CDR3: TGTGCCAGCAGCTTATCCCCAGCGGGGACCTACGAGCAGTACTTC. Amino acid sequence: CASSLSPAGTYEQYF. V and J are TRBV7-9 and TRBJ2-7, with 7 bases fitting TRBD2. V gave up 2 bases and J gave up 2 bases; unmatched junction bases: 6. The CDR3 sequence is 15 residues long. In germline, CDR1 is SEHNR, CDR2 FQNEAQ (reference sequence).

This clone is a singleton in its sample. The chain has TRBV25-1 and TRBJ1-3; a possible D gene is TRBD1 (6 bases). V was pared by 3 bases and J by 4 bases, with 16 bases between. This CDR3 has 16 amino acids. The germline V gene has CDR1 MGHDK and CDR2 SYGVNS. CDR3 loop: CASSDIGGRGGNTIYF. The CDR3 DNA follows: TGTGCCAGCAGTGATATCGGGGGGCGCGGCGGAAACACCATATATTTT.

In DNA form, the CDR3 reads TGTGCCATCAGTGACACTAACTATGGCTACACCTTC. Translation gives CAISDTNYGYTF. This chain uses TRBV10-3 with TRBJ1-2; D gene uncertain. V lost 3 bases and J lost 0, with 2 bases in between. The CDR3 sequence is 12 residues long. Germline loops: CDR1 ENHRY, CDR2 SYGVKD.

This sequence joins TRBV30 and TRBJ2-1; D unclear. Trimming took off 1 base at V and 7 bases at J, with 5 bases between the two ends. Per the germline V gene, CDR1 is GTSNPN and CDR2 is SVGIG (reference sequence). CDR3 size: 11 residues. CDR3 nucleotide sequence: TGTGCCTGGAGTGAATCTAATGAGCAGTTCTTC. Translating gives CAWSESNEQFF.

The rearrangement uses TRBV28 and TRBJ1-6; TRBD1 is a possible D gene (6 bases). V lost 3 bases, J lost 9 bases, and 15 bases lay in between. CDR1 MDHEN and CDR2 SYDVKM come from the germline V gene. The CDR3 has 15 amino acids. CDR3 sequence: CASSFRGAGGSPLHF. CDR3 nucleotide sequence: TGTGCCAGCAGTTTCCGGGGGGCTGGTGGTTCACCCCTCCACTTT.

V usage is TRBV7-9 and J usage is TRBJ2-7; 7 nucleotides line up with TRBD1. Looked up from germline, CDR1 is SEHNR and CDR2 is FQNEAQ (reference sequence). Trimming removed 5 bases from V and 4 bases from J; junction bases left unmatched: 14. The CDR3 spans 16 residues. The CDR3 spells CASSPPRGPSVYEQYF. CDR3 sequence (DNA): TGTGCCAGCAGCCCCCCAAGGGGGCCGTCTGTGTACGAGCAGTACTTC.

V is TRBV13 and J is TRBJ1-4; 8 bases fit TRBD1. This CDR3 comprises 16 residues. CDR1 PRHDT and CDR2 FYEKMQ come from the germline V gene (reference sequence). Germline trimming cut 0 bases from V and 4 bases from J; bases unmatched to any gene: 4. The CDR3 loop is CASSLGAGTGNEKLFF. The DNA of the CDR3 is TGTGCCAGCAGCTTAGGTGCCGGGACAGGTAATGAAAAACTGTTTTTT.

CDR3 sequence: CASSLNRGEAFF. For the CDR3, the DNA is TGTGCCAGCAGCTTAAATCGGGGTGAAGCTTTCTTT. The rearrangement joins TRBV11-2 to TRBJ1-1; D not resolved. The CDR3 loop spans 12 amino acids. Germline values: CDR1 SGHAT, CDR2 FQNNGV. Between the trimmed V and J ends, which lost 2 bases and 7 bases, there was a span of 8 bases.

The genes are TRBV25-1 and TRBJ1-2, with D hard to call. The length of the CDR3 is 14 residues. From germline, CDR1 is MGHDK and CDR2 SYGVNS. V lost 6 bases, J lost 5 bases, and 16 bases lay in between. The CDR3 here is CASSSPGRGYGYTF. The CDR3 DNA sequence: TGTGCCAGCAGCTCCCCCGGCAGAGGATATGGCTACACCTTC.

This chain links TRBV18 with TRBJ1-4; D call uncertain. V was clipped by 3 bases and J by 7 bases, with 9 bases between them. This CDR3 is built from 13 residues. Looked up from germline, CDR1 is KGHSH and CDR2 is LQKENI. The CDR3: CASSPGRGEKLFF. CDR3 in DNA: TGTGCCAGCTCACCTGGGCGGGGTGAAAAACTGTTTTTT.

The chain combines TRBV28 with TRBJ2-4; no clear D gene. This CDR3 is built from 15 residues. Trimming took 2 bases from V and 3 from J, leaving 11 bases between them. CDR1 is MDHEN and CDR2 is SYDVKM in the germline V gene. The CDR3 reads CASSLPLEFKNIQYF. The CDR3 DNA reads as TGTGCCAGCAGTTTACCGCTAGAGTTCAAAAACATTCAGTACTTC.

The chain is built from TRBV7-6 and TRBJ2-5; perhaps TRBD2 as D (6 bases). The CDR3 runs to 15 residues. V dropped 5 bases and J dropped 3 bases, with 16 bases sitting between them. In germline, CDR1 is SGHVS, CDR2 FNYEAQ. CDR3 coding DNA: TGTGCCAGCAGCAGAATTGGGGGAGGAGAAGAGACCCAGTACTTC. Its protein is CASSRIGGGEETQYF. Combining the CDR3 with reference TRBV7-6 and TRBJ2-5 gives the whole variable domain GAGVSQSPRYKVTKRGQDVALRCDPISGHVSLYWYRQALGQGPEFLTYFNYEAQQDKSGLPNDRFSAERPEGSISTLTIQRTEQRDSAMYRCASSRIGGGEETQYFGPGTRLLVL.

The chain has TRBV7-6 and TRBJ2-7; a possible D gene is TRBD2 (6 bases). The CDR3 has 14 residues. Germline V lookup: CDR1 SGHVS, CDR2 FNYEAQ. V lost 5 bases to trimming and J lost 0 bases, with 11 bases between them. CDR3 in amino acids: CASSPGTYSYEQYF. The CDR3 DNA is TGTGCCAGCAGCCCCGGGACTTACTCCTACGAGCAGTACTTC.

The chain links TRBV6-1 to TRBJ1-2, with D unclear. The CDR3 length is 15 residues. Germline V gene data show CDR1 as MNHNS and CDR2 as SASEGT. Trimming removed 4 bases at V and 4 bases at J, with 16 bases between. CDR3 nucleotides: TGTGCCAGCAGTGGGCCTCGGACGGGAAGCTATGGCTACACCTTC. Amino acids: CASSGPRTGSYGYTF.

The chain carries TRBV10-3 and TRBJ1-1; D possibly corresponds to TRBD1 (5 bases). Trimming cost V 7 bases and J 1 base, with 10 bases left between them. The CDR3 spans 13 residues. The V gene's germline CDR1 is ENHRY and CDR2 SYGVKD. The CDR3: CAINFDRNTEAFF. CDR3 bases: TGTGCCATCAACTTCGACAGGAACACTGAAGCTTTCTTT.

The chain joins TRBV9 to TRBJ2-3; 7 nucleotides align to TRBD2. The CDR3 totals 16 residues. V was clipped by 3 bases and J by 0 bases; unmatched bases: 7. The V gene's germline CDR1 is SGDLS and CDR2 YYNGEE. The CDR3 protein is CASSAASGQSTDTQYF. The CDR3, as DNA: TGTGCCAGCAGCGCCGCTAGCGGACAAAGCACAGATACGCAGTATTTT.

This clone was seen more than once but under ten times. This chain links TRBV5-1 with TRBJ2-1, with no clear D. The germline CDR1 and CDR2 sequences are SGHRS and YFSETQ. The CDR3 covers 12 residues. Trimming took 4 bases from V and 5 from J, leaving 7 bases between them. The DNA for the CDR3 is TGCGCCAGCAGCCAAACAGACAATGAGCAGTTCTTC. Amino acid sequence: CASSQTDNEQFF.

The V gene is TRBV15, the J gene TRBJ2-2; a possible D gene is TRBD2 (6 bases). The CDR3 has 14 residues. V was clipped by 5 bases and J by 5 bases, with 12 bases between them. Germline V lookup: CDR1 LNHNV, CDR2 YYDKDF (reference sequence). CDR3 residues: CATSLLRGTGELFF. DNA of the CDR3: TGTGCCACCAGCCTACTACGGGGGACCGGGGAGCTGTTTTTT.

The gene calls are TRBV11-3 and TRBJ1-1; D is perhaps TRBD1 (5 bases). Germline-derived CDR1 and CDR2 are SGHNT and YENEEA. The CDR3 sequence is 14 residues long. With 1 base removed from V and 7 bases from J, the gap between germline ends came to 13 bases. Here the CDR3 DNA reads TGTGCCAGCAGCTTAGGGGGCCAGGATAATGAAGCTTTCTTT. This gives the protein CASSLGGQDNEAFF. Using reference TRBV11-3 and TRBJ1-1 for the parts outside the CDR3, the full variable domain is EAGVVQSPRYKIIEKKQPVAFWCNPISGHNTLYWYLQNLGQGPELLIRYENEEAVDDSQLPKDRFSAERLKGVDSTLKIQPAELGDSAVYLCASSLGGQDNEAFFGQGTRLTVV.

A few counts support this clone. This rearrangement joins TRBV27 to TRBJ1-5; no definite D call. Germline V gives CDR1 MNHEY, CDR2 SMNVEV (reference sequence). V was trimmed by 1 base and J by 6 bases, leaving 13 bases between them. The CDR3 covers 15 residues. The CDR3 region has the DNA TGTGCCAGCAGTTTATTTCTGGGTTTAGCTCAGCCCCAGCATTTT. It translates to CASSLFLGLAQPQHF.

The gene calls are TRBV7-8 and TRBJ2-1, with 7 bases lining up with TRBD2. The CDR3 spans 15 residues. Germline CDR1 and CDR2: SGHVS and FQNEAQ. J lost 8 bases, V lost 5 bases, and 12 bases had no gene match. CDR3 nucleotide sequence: TGTGCCAGCAGCCCCGGTTCGGGGAGGGTGTATGAGCAGTTCTTC. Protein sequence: CASSPGSGRVYEQFF. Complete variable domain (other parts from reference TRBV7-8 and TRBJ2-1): GAGVSQSPRYKVAKRGQDVALRCDPISGHVSLFWYQQALGQGPEFLTYFQNEAQLDKSGLPSDRFFAERPEGSVSTLKIQRTQQEDSAVYLCASSPGSGRVYEQFFGPGTRLTVL.

For the CDR3, the DNA is TGTGCCAGCAGCATCACAGGGGGTAATTCACCCCTCCACTTT. Translation gives CASSITGGNSPLHF. The chain is built from TRBV7-8 and TRBJ1-6; 8 positions match TRBD1. This CDR3 comprises 14 residues. The V and J ends lost 5 bases and 6 bases, in that order; junction bases with no gene match: 3. CDR1 SGHVS and CDR2 FQNEAQ come from the germline V gene.

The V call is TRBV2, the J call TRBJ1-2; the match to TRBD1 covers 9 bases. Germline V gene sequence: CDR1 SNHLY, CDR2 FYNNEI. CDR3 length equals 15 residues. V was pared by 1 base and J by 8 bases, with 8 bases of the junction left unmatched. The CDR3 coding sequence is TGTGCCAGCAGTGAAGGATGGACAGGGGCCGGGGGCTACACCTTC. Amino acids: CASSEGWTGAGGYTF.

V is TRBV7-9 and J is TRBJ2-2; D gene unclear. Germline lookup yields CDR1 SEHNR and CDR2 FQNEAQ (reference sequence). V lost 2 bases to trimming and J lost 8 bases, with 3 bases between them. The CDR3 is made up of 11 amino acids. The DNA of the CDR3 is TGTGCCAGCAGCTTACCGGGGGAGCTGTTTTTT. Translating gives CASSLPGELFF.